These 18 T cell receptor beta chains came from one sample sequenced in a study of cytomegalovirus exposure and HLA in healthy donors. Researchers ran the PCR with 60 Vbeta and 13 Jbeta primers. Clones were read by immunoSEQ multiplex PCR, and TCRdb kept only the in-frame ones, dropping some. The table lists around 270,000 clones, approximately 80% of them singletons. The sequenced sample consisted of PBMCs. The receptor set was obtained from a girl aged 2 to 9 in good health and CMV-seronegative.

The chain couples TRBV18 to TRBJ2-7; 12 bases align to TRBD1. The V gene end was trimmed by 2 bases and the J gene end by 7 bases; junction bases not matched to a gene: 9. CDR1 KGHSH and CDR2 LQKENI come from the germline V gene. This CDR3 is 16 amino acids long. The CDR3 bases are TGTGCCAGCTCACCAGGGACAGGGGGCCTCCTAGGGGAGCAGTACTTC. Encoded protein: CASSPGTGGLLGEQYF. The variable domain in full, with the rest retrieved from reference TRBV18 and TRBJ2-7, is NAGVMQNPRHLVRRRGQEARLRCSPMKGHSHVYWYRQLPEEGLKFMVYLQKENIIDESGMPKERFSAEFPKEGPSILRIQQVVRGDSAAYFCASSPGTGGLLGEQYFGPGTRLTVT.

This clone was detected only a few times. This chain links TRBV4-1 with TRBJ1-6; TRBD1 aligns across 9 bases. The CDR3 is 16 residues long. In germline, CDR1 is MGHRA, CDR2 YSYEKL. The V gene end was trimmed by 4 bases and the J gene end by 9 bases; junction bases not matched to a gene: 10. Written as DNA, the CDR3 is TGCGCCAGCAGCCCTGCTGGCCGGGACAGGGTTTCACCCCTCCACTTT. Translated, it gives CASSPAGRDRVSPLHF.

The chain links TRBV6-5 to TRBJ1-1, with TRBD1 as a possible D gene (6 bases). Germline CDR1 is MNHEY and CDR2 is SVGAGI. The V end was cut by 3 bases, the J end by 9 bases, with 17 bases between. The CDR3 has 14 amino acids. CDR3 in DNA: TGTGCCAGCAGTTATGGGGTGACAGGAAGTAAAGCTTTCTTT. This translates into CASSYGVTGSKAFF.

The chain links TRBV6-1 to TRBJ2-3, with 10 bases that match TRBD2. V was pared by 3 bases and J by 3 bases, with 6 bases of the junction left unmatched. CDR3 length equals 16 residues. Germline V CDR1 and CDR2: MNHNS, SASEGT. The CDR3 loop reads CASSDSRTSGTDTQYF. The CDR3 DNA reads as TGTGCCAGCAGTGATTCCCGGACTAGCGGTACAGATACGCAGTATTTT.

The chain combines TRBV2 with TRBJ2-2; perhaps TRBD1 as D (5 bases). V shed 6 bases and J shed 1 base, with 9 bases lying between them. Germline CDR1 and CDR2: SNHLY and FYNNEI. The CDR3 is made up of 14 amino acids. The CDR3 bases are TGTGCCAGCAGAGGCGGACAGAACACCGGGGAGCTGTTTTTT. It translates to CASRGGQNTGELFF.

This clone was picked up one time. The chain is built from TRBV7-6 and TRBJ1-4, with TRBD1 matching 7 bases. From germline, CDR1 is SGHVS and CDR2 FNYEAQ. CDR3 length: 15 residues. V lost 3 bases, J lost 8 bases, and 9 bases stayed unmatched. The CDR3 loop is CASSFGDREGEKLFF. CDR3 in DNA: TGTGCCAGCAGCTTCGGTGACAGGGAAGGCGAAAAACTGTTTTTT.

This clone was detected only once. CDR3 protein: CSAESGEVSYNEQFF. For the CDR3, the DNA is TGCAGCGCTGAGTCCGGGGAGGTGTCCTACAATGAGCAGTTCTTC. The rearrangement uses TRBV29-1 and TRBJ2-1; D may be TRBD2 (6 bases). This CDR3 is 15 amino acids long. Germline values: CDR1 SQVTM, CDR2 ANQGSEA. V was cut by 7 bases and J by 1 base, with 17 bases left in between.

This chain uses TRBV4-1 with TRBJ2-5, with 12 positions matching TRBD2. Germline values: CDR1 MGHRA, CDR2 YSYEKL. Trimming at V came to 5 bases and at J to 4 bases, leaving 14 bases not matched to a gene. The CDR3 spans 18 residues. For the CDR3, the DNA is TGCGCCAGCAGCAACAAGCTAGCGGGGGGGCGGATAGGAGAGACCCAGTACTTC. It translates to CASSNKLAGGRIGETQYF.

This clone has just a few counts. The V call is TRBV6-5, the J call TRBJ2-3, with 13 bases aligning to TRBD2. V gave up 5 bases and J gave up 4 bases; unmatched junction bases: 3. Germline V gives CDR1 MNHEY, CDR2 SVGAGI. The CDR3 runs to 15 residues. The CDR3 reads CASSVTSGGADTQYF. The CDR3 region has the DNA TGTGCCAGCAGTGTAACTAGCGGGGGGGCAGATACGCAGTATTTT.

The chain recombines TRBV6-5 with TRBJ2-3; TRBD2 is a possible D gene (6 bases). Germline V lookup: CDR1 MNHEY, CDR2 SVGAGI. The ends were cut back, 2 bases at V and 1 base at J, with 10 bases in the middle. The CDR3 loop spans 15 amino acids. CDR3 loop: CASSYHTGGTDTQYF. The CDR3, as DNA: TGTGCCAGCAGTTACCATACGGGGGGCACAGATACGCAGTATTTT.

V usage is TRBV9 and J usage is TRBJ2-5; 12 bases line up with TRBD2. CDR3 length equals 15 residues. The V and J ends lost 7 bases and 4 bases, in that order; junction bases with no gene match: 8. CDR1 SGDLS and CDR2 YYNGEE come from the germline V gene. Here the CDR3 reads CASSETSGRLETQYF. As DNA, the CDR3 is TGTGCCAGCTCTGAGACTAGCGGGAGATTAGAGACCCAGTACTTC.

In its sample, this clone was seen a few times. J is TRBJ2-7 and V is TRBV18; the match to TRBD1 covers 11 bases. With V trimmed by 0 bases and J by 5 bases, 3 bases remained unmatched. The CDR3 has 15 amino acids. Per germline, CDR1 KGHSH and CDR2 LQKENI. The CDR3 region is CASSPPTGQGDEQYF. CDR3 in DNA: TGTGCCAGCTCACCACCGACGGGACAGGGGGACGAGCAGTACTTC.

This clone was counted between two and nine times. The J gene is TRBJ2-7, the V gene TRBV27; 7 nucleotides line up with TRBD2. V dropped 6 bases and J dropped 0; count of bases not matched to a gene: 5. The CDR3 is made up of 14 amino acids. Germline V gene lookup returns CDR1 MNHEY and CDR2 SMNVEV (reference sequence). The CDR3: CASSHAGVSYEQYF. The CDR3 region has the DNA TGTGCCAGCAGCCATGCGGGGGTCTCCTACGAGCAGTACTTC.

Note on this clone: Other DNA sequences within the sample encode an identical CDR3. CDR3 nucleotide sequence: TGTGCCAGTGGTCCGGGACAGGTTTCCTTGCAGTACTTC. Residues: CASGPGQVSLQYF. The gene calls are TRBV27 and TRBJ2-7, with 8 nucleotides matching TRBD1. Germline CDR1 and CDR2: MNHEY and SMNVEV (reference sequence). V lost 9 bases and J lost 9; bases outside the gene matches: 13. This CDR3 is built from 13 residues.

This clone was picked up a small number of times. The chain combines TRBV2 with TRBJ1-2; 9 bases match TRBD1. Unmatched junction bases numbered 9, after V lost 7 bases and J lost 6 bases. In germline, CDR1 is SNHLY, CDR2 FYNNEI. This CDR3 contains 14 residues. In nucleotides, the CDR3 is TGTGCCAGCATACCTCCGGGGACAGGGAATGGCTACACCTTC. This gives the protein CASIPPGTGNGYTF.

This rearrangement joins TRBV19 to TRBJ1-5, with TRBD1 matching over 7 bases. The CDR3 extends over 15 amino acids. Germline V lookup: CDR1 LNHDA, CDR2 SQIVND (reference sequence). Trimming cost V 6 bases and J 5 bases; bases outside gene matches: 10. The CDR3: CASSKGQIYYQPQHF. The CDR3, as DNA: TGTGCCAGTAGCAAGGGACAGATATATTATCAGCCCCAGCATTTT. The complete variable domain, with remaining parts taken from reference TRBV19 and TRBJ1-5, reads DGGITQSPKYLFRKEGQNVTLSCEQNLNHDAMYWYRQDPGQGLRLIYYSQIVNDFQKGDIAEGYSVSREKKESFPLTVTSAQKNPTAFYLCASSKGQIYYQPQHFGDGTRLSIL.

The chain joins TRBV7-8 to TRBJ1-1; maybe TRBD1 (5 bases). CDR3 size: 13 residues. Germline V CDR1 and CDR2: SGHVS, FQNEAQ. Deletions cut 5 bases from V and 10 bases from J, with 17 bases between. The CDR3 DNA follows: TGTGCCAGCAGCGTGGGACTCCAAGGGGCAGCTTTCTTT. Translation: CASSVGLQGAAFF.

This chain uses TRBV12-2 with TRBJ2-1; the D call in the table, TRBD2, was not verified against the DNA. TRBV12-2 is shown as a pseudogene. CDR3 length: 13 residues. This CDR3 reads CASSRSSYNEQFF. Written as DNA, the CDR3 is TGTGCAAGTAGCCGGAGCTCCTACAATGAGCAGTTCTTC.